The 20 T cell receptor beta chains reported below all come from one sample, sequenced in a study of blood T cell repertoires in COVID-19. Assay used: immunoSEQ multiplex PCR; TCRdb lists only in-frame clones, some missing. The data show 250,000 to 400,000 clones, around 89% seen once. The sequencing sample was made of peripheral blood. Receptor source: a woman aged 25-40 years with COVID-19, enrolled during active disease.

J is TRBJ1-4 and V is TRBV2; D gene unclear. CDR1 is SNHLY, CDR2 FYNNEI, per germline. The V and J ends lost 8 bases and 0 bases respectively, with 13 bases between them. The CDR3 loop spans 15 amino acids. The CDR3 DNA follows: TGTGCCAGCCGCACGGCGGTGCCAACTAATGAAAAACTGTTTTTT. It codes for CASRTAVPTNEKLFF.

This clone was observed a single time. The CDR3 loop is CASHRGGTEAFF. Here the CDR3 DNA reads TGTGCCAGCCACAGGGGAGGAACTGAAGCTTTCTTT. The chain joins TRBV6-5 to TRBJ1-1, with 7 nucleotides matching TRBD1. This CDR3 comprises 12 residues. Trimming cost V 8 bases and J 5 bases; bases outside gene matches: 5. CDR1 is MNHEY, CDR2 SVGAGI, per germline.

The J gene is TRBJ2-1, the V gene TRBV2; 10 nucleotides align to TRBD2. The CDR3 runs to 18 residues. Germline CDR1 and CDR2: SNHLY and FYNNEI. V shed 6 bases, J shed 3 bases, and the junction held 14 bases outside the gene matches. CDR3 in amino acids: CASRPLAGAVLDYNEQFF. Here the CDR3 DNA reads TGTGCCAGCAGGCCCCTAGCGGGGGCCGTTCTCGACTACAATGAGCAGTTCTTC.

This chain links TRBV28 with TRBJ2-1, with TRBD2 identical over 7 bases. CDR3 length equals 14 residues. From germline, CDR1 is MDHEN and CDR2 SYDVKM. V trimming: 5 bases; J trimming: 2 bases; junction bases outside the gene matches: 3. CDR3 loop: CASSNGLAYNEQFF. As DNA, the CDR3 is TGTGCCAGCAGTAATGGACTAGCCTACAATGAGCAGTTCTTC. Full variable domain (missing parts from reference TRBV28 and TRBJ2-1): DVKVTQSSRYLVKRTGEKVFLECVQDMDHENMFWYRQDPGLGLRLIYFSYDVKMKEKGDIPEGYSVSREKKERFSLILESASTNQTSMYLCASSNGLAYNEQFFGPGTRLTVL.

This chain uses TRBV30 with TRBJ2-3, with 8 nucleotides matching TRBD2. The length of the CDR3 is 15 residues. Germline V gene lookup returns CDR1 GTSNPN and CDR2 SVGIG (reference sequence). After removal of 3 bases from V and 5 bases from J, the junction contained 10 bases not matched to a gene. The DNA of the CDR3 is TGTGCCTGGAGCGAATTCGGGGGGGCCGGAGATACGCAGTATTTT. Its protein product is CAWSEFGGAGDTQYF. The full variable domain, rest sourced from reference TRBV30 and TRBJ2-3, is SQTIHQWPATLVQPVGSPLSLECTVEGTSNPNLYWYRQAAGRGLQLLFYSVGIGQISSEVPQNLSASRPQDRQFILSSKKLLLSDSGFYLCAWSEFGGAGDTQYFGPGTRLTVL.

This chain uses TRBV9 with TRBJ2-1; 7 bases map to TRBD2. V shed 0 bases and J 2 bases; nucleotides not matched to a gene: 2. CDR3 length: 15 residues. Germline V gene sequence: CDR1 SGDLS, CDR2 YYNGEE. The CDR3 protein is CASSVGTSTYNEQFF. CDR3 DNA sequence: TGTGCCAGCAGCGTAGGGACTAGTACCTACAATGAGCAGTTCTTC.

CDR3 in amino acids: CASSPGRSTDTQYF. The DNA of the CDR3 is TGTGCCAGCAGTCCGGGGAGGAGCACAGATACGCAGTATTTT. The chain combines TRBV7-2 with TRBJ2-3; a weak D match, TRBD2 (6 bases). This CDR3 region has 14 residues. The ends were cut back, 6 bases at V and 0 bases at J, with 10 bases in the middle. The germline V gene encodes CDR1 SGHTA and CDR2 FQGNSA.

V gene TRBV7-2 combines with J gene TRBJ1-5; possibly TRBD1 for D (6 bases). The CDR3 is 13 amino acids. Germline CDR1 reads SGHTA; CDR2 reads FQGNSA. V was trimmed by 2 bases and J by 10 bases, leaving 12 bases between them. DNA for the CDR3: TGTGCCAGCAGCTTACCCGGACAGCCACCCCAGCATTTT. It is translated as CASSLPGQPPQHF.

The rearrangement uses TRBV28 and TRBJ1-4, with D perhaps matching TRBD1 (6 bases). The CDR3 has 15 amino acids. Germline loops: CDR1 MDHEN, CDR2 SYDVKM. V was pared by 4 bases and J by 7 bases, with 16 bases between. CDR3 nucleotide sequence: TGTGCCAGCAGTTCTCGACAGGCTTGGCGTGAAAAACTGTTTTTT. Encoded protein: CASSSRQAWREKLFF.

The J gene is TRBJ2-6, the V gene TRBV4-2; D is possibly TRBD2 (5 bases). The CDR3 runs 16 residues. Per germline, CDR1 LGHNA and CDR2 YNFKEQ. Trimming removed 3 bases at V and 0 bases at J, with 9 bases between. CDR3 protein: CASSQDGDSGANVLTF. The CDR3 bases are TGTGCCAGCAGCCAGGACGGGGACTCTGGGGCCAACGTCCTGACTTTC.

The V call is TRBV20-1, the J call TRBJ1-1; D not certain. The CDR3 covers 11 residues. Germline CDR1 and CDR2: DFQATT and SNEGSKA (reference sequence). V lost 4 bases, J lost 1 base, and 4 bases lay in between. The CDR3 loop reads CSATGNTEAFF. In DNA form, the CDR3 reads TGCAGTGCTACAGGGAACACTGAAGCTTTCTTT.

This chain joins TRBV6-2 or TRBV6-3 and TRBJ1-5; 10 nucleotides match TRBD1. The CDR3 has 17 amino acids. Germline-derived CDR1 and CDR2 are MNHEY and SVGEGT. The trim removed 4 bases at V and 2 bases at J, leaving 8 bases unmatched. CDR3 DNA: TGTGCCAGCAGTTCCCGGGACAGGGGTCAGGGCAATCAGCCCCAGCATTTT. Translated: CASSSRDRGQGNQPQHF.

The rearrangement joins TRBV5-6 to TRBJ1-1; 9 bases line up with TRBD1. The CDR3 is made up of 18 amino acids. Germline trimming cut 0 bases from V and 5 bases from J; bases unmatched to any gene: 14. Per germline, CDR1 SGHDT and CDR2 YYEEEE. In nucleotides, the CDR3 is TGTGCCAGCAGCTTGGAGGGCGGGACAGGGCGCTGGGGAACTGAAGCTTTCTTT. It encodes CASSLEGGTGRWGTEAFF. The whole variable domain, remainder taken from reference TRBV5-6 and TRBJ1-1, is DAGVTQSPTHLIKTRGQQVTLRCSPKSGHDTVSWYQQALGQGPQFIFQYYEEEERQRGNFPDRFSGHQFPNYSSELNVNALLLGDSALYLCASSLEGGTGRWGTEAFFGQGTRLTVV.

This chain links TRBV5-1 with TRBJ1-1; D is ambiguous. CDR3 length: 16 amino acids. V was shortened by 6 bases and J by 0 bases, with 18 bases between the two germline ends. Germline V gene lookup returns CDR1 SGHRS and CDR2 YFSETQ. The CDR3 here is CASTLDGGRVNTEAFF. CDR3 in DNA: TGCGCCAGCACCTTAGACGGAGGAAGAGTGAACACTGAAGCTTTCTTT. The entire variable domain, with the rest obtained from reference TRBV5-1 and TRBJ1-1, is as follows: KAGVTQTPRYLIKTRGQQVTLSCSPISGHRSVSWYQQTPGQGLQFLFEYFSETQRNKGNFPGRFSGRQFSNSRSEMNVSTLELGDSALYLCASTLDGGRVNTEAFFGQGTRLTVV.

The chain is built from TRBV3-1 (or the pseudogene TRBV3-2) and TRBJ1-1, with a tentative D call TRBD1 (6 bases). V lost 3 bases, J lost 1 base, and 12 bases lay in between. The CDR3 has 15 residues. Germline values: CDR1 LGHDT, CDR2 YNNKEL (reference sequence). The CDR3 loop reads CASSQGGQTNTEAFF. The CDR3 DNA reads TGTGCCAGCAGCCAGGGCGGACAGACGAACACTGAAGCTTTCTTT.

V is TRBV10-2 and J is TRBJ1-2; TRBD1 agrees at 7 bases. The length of the CDR3 is 13 residues. Germline V gene lookup returns CDR1 WSHSY and CDR2 SAAADI. V gave up 5 bases and J gave up 2 bases; unmatched junction bases: 2. The CDR3 nucleotides read TGCGCCAGCAGTCCGACAGGGAACTATGGCTACACCTTC. Residues: CASSPTGNYGYTF.

The chain uses TRBV11-3 and TRBJ1-1; no reliable D call. Trimming removed 5 bases from V and 6 bases from J, with 16 bases in between. CDR3 length equals 14 residues. Germline loops: CDR1 SGHNT, CDR2 YENEEA. In nucleotides, the CDR3 is TGTGCCAGCAGCCCATTTACCGGAGTCCCTGAAGCTTTCTTT. It is translated as CASSPFTGVPEAFF.

V gene TRBV28 combines with J gene TRBJ1-2; a possible D gene is TRBD1 (5 bases). Between the trimmed V and J ends, which lost 6 bases and 4 bases, there was a span of 15 bases. Germline V lookup: CDR1 MDHEN, CDR2 SYDVKM. This CDR3 has 14 amino acids. The CDR3 sequence is CASSLRSGIYGYTF. The CDR3 DNA is TGTGCCAGCAGCCTCCGCTCAGGGATCTATGGCTACACCTTC.

The V gene is TRBV11-3, the J gene TRBJ2-2; D may be TRBD2 (5 bases). The germline gives CDR1 SGHNT, CDR2 YENEEA. There are 16 residues in the CDR3. Between the trimmed V and J ends, which lost 3 bases and 1 base, there was a span of 12 bases. The CDR3 DNA reads TGTGCCAGCAGCTTTCCGCACGGGGAGAACACCGGGGAGCTGTTTTTT. Translation: CASSFPHGENTGELFF.

The chain is built from TRBV9 and TRBJ1-4; a weak D match, TRBD1 (6 bases). The germline gives CDR1 SGDLS, CDR2 YYNGEE. The CDR3 contains 17 residues. Trimming shortened V by 0 bases and J by 3 bases, and 15 bases separated the two germline ends. The CDR3 DNA sequence: TGTGCCAGCAGCGTAGAAGGGGGGGCTTCGCCTAATGAAAAACTGTTTTTT. Its protein is CASSVEGGASPNEKLFF.